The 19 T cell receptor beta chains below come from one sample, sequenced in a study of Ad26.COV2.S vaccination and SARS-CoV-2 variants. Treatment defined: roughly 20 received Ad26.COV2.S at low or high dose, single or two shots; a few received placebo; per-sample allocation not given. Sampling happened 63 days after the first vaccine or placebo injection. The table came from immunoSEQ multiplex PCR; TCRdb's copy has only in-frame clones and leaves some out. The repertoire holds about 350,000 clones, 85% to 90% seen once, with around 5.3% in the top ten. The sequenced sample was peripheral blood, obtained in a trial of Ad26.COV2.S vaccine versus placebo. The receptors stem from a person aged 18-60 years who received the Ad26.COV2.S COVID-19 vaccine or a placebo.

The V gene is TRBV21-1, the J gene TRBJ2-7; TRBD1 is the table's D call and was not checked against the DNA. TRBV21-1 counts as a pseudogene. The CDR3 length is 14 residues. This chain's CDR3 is CASSKRCQGDEQYF. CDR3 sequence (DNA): TGTGCCAGCAGCAAACGGTGTCAAGGGGACGAGCAGTACTTC.

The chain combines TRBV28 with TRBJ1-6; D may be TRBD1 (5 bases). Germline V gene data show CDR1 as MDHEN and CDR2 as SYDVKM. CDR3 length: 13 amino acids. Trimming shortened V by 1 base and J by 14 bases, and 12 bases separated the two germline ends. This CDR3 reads CASSLLTGGALHF. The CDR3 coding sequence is TGTGCCAGCAGTTTATTAACGGGGGGGGCCCTCCACTTT.

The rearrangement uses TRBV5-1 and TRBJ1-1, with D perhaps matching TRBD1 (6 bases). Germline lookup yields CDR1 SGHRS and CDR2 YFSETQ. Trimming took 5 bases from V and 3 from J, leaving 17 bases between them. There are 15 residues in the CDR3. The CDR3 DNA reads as TGCGCCAGCAGGGGCAGGGGTATAGCGGACACTGAAGCTTTCTTT. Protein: CASRGRGIADTEAFF.

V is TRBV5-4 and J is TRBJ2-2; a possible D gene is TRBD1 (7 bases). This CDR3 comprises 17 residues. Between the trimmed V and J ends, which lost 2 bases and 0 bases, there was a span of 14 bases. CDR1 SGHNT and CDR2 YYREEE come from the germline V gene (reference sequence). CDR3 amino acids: CASSFKIRGANTGELFF. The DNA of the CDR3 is TGTGCCAGCAGCTTCAAAATCAGGGGGGCGAACACCGGGGAGCTGTTTTTT.

Written as DNA, the CDR3 is TGTGCCAGCAGCTTGGGCTTCCGGGGAGGTCGGGCCGGGGAGCTGTTTTTT. Amino acid sequence: CASSLGFRGGRAGELFF. The rearrangement uses TRBV5-4 and TRBJ2-2; TRBD2 is a possible D gene (6 bases). The V gene's germline CDR1 is SGHNT and CDR2 YYREEE (reference sequence). V shed 0 bases and J shed 6 bases, with 18 bases lying between them. The CDR3 covers 17 residues.

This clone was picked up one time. Here the CDR3 DNA reads TGCGCCAGCAGCTTGGCCGAATTTCTCGGTTCCGGGGAGCTGTTTTTT. This sequence encodes CASSLAEFLGSGELFF. The genes are TRBV5-1 and TRBJ2-2; unclear D gene. Germline CDR1 reads SGHRS; CDR2 reads YFSETQ. This CDR3 is 16 amino acids long. The germline V and J ends were trimmed by 0 bases and 6 bases, with 15 bases remaining between them.

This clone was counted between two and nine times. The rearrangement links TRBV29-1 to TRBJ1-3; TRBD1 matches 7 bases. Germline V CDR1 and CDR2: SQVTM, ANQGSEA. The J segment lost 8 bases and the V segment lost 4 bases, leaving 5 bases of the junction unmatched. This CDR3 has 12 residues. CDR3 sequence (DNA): TGCAGCGTTGTTCAGGGGGTTGACACCATATATTTT. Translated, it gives CSVVQGVDTIYF.

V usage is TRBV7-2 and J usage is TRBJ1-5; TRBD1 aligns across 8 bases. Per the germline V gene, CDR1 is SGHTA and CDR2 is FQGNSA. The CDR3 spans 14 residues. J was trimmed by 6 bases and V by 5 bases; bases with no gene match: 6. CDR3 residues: CASSPQGESQPQHF. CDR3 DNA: TGTGCCAGCAGCCCACAGGGGGAGAGTCAGCCCCAGCATTTT. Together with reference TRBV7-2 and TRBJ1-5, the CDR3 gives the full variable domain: GAGVSQSPSNKVTEKGKDVELRCDPISGHTALYWYRQSLGQGLEFLIYFQGNSAPDKSGLPSDRFSAERTGGSVSTLTIQRTQQEDSAVYLCASSPQGESQPQHFGDGTRLSIL.

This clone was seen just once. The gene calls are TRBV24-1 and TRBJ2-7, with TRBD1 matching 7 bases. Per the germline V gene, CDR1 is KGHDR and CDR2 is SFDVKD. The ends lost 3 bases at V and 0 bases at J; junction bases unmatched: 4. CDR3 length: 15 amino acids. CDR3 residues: CATSDTRDSSYEQYF. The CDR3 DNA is TGTGCCACCAGTGATACTCGGGACAGCTCCTACGAGCAGTACTTC.

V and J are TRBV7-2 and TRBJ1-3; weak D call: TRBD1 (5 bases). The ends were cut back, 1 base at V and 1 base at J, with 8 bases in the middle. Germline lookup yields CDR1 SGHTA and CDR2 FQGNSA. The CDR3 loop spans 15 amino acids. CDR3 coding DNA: TGTGCCAGCAGCTTAGTCGGGACGTCTGGAAACACCATATATTTT. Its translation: CASSLVGTSGNTIYF.

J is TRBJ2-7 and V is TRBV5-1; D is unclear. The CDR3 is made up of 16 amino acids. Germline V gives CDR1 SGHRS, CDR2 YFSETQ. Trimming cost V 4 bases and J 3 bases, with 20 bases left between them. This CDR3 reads CASSGRTEGPYYEQYF. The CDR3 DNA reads TGCGCCAGCAGCGGCAGGACCGAAGGCCCCTACTACGAGCAGTACTTC.

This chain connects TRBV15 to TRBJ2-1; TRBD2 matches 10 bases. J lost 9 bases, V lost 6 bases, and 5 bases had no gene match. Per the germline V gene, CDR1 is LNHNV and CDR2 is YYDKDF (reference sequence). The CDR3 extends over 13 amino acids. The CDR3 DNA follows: TGTGCCACCAGTGCTAGCGGGAGCGGTGAGCAGTTCTTC. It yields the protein CATSASGSGEQFF. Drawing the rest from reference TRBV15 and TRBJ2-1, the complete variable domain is DAMVIQNPRYQVTQFGKPVTLSCSQTLNHNVMYWYQQKSSQAPKLLFHYYDKDFNNEADTPDNFQSRRPNTSFCFLDIRSPGLGDTAMYLCATSASGSGEQFFGPGTRLTVL.

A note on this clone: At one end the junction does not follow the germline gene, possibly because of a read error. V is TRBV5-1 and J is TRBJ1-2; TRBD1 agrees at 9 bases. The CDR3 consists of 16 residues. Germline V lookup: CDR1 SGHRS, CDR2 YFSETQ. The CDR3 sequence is CASSLGRDRVPYGYTF. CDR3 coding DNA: TGCGCCAGCAGTTTGGGCCGGGACAGGGTTCCCTATGGCTACACCTTC.

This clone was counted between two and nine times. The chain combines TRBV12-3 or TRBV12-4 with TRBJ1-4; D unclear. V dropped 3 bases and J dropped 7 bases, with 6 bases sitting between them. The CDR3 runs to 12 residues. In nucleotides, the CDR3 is TGTGCCAGCAGTTTTTTTGGTGAAAAACTGTTTTTT. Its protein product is CASSFFGEKLFF.

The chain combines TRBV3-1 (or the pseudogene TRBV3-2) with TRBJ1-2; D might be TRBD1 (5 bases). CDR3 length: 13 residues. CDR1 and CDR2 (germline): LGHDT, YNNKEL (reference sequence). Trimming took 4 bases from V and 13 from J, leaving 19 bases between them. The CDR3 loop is CASSPVPVGAATF. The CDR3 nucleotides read TGTGCCAGCAGCCCCGTGCCGGTCGGGGCTGCCACCTTC.

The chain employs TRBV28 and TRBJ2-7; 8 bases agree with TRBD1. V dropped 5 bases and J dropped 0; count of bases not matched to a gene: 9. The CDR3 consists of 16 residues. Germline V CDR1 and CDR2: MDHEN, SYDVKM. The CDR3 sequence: CASSPPGQDSSYEQYF. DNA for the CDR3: TGTGCCAGCAGTCCCCCGGGACAGGACAGCTCCTACGAGCAGTACTTC.

Here the CDR3 reads CASSQDPGTESPLHF. The CDR3 DNA sequence: TGCGCCAGCAGCCAAGACCCGGGGACGGAATCACCCCTCCACTTT. The chain has TRBV4-3 and TRBJ1-6; tentatively, D is TRBD1 (5 bases). The CDR3 totals 15 residues. Germline assignment: CDR1 LGHNA and CDR2 YSLEER. Trimming stripped 0 bases from V and 10 bases from J, with 13 bases between.

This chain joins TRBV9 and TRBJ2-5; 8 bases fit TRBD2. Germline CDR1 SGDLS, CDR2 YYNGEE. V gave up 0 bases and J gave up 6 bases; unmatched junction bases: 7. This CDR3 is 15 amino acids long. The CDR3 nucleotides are TGTGCCAGCAGCGTAGGACTAGCGAGTACACAGACCCAGTACTTC. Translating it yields CASSVGLASTQTQYF.

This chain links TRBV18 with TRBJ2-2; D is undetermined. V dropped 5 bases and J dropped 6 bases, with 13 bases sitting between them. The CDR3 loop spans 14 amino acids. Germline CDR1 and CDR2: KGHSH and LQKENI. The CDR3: CASSTVLLPGELFF. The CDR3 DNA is TGTGCCAGCTCAACGGTTTTACTTCCCGGGGAGCTGTTTTTT.